These T cell receptor beta chains were read from a single sample in a study of T cell responses to AZD1222 COVID-19 vaccine. Libraries were prepared by immunoSEQ multiplex PCR; TCRdb keeps only in-frame clonotypes and omits some of them. The table includes about 140,000 clones, 84% detected once. Sample: peripheral blood, taken on day 0 of AZD1222 vaccination. Every receptor here comes from an adult in good health. The conserved cysteine and the conserved F or W are not part of the CDR3 here. D genes are given only for firm matches.

TRBJ1-1 TRBV19 - ASRLLEHGQPKAF
TRBJ1-6 TRBV6-2/TRBV6-3 - ASSYSGGNSPLH
TRBJ1-1 TRBV19 - ASSPGHAGTEAF
TRBJ2-5 TRBV6-5 - ASSYSPGRQETQY
TRBJ1-2 TRBV2 - ASSDMLYGYT
TRBJ1-2 TRBV9 - ASSVDRDGGYT
TRBJ2-7 TRBV3-1/TRBV3-2 TRBD2 ASSHSGGPTYEQY
TRBJ1-5 TRBV5-6 TRBD1 ASSEGAGDNQPQH
TRBJ2-7 TRBV6-1 - ASSEEEGASNVAAYEQY
TRBJ1-5 TRBV2 - ASSGTPVGQPQH
TRBJ1-3 TRBV28 - ASSLYYREIKSIY
TRBJ1-5 TRBV18 - ASSPGADQPQH
TRBJ2-1 TRBV28 - ATGAVSYNEQF
TRBJ2-3 TRBV6-4 - ASSEGDSGTQY
TRBJ1-4 TRBV3-1/TRBV3-2 - ASSPTTTNEKLF
TRBJ2-7 TRBV7-8 - ASSLAHGEQY
TRBJ1-4 TRBV19 TRBD1 ASSARDSNNEKLF